What follows are 13 T cell receptor beta chains derived from one specimen sequenced in a study of naive and memory T cell subsets. An equimolar mix of two oligonucleotides served as the beta constant-region primer for TRBC1 and TRBC2. Nested alpha and beta constant-region primers with the SP2 primer drove four PCR rounds on ligated cDNA. TCRdb passed the UMI-ligation and nested PCR reads through MiXCR, listing each CDR3 protein once. The table has 95,000 to 150,000 distinct CDR3 sequences, 35% to 45% seen once. The sequenced sample was central memory CD4+ T cells from blood. The source is a human donor in good health.

The sample holds a few counts of this clonotype. The V and J genes are TRBV7-2 and TRBJ1-5; D call uncertain. The CDR3 is 13 residues long. Trimming shortened V by 0 bases and J by 7 bases, and 7 bases separated the two germline ends. Germline CDR1 is SGHTA and CDR2 is FQGNSA. The CDR3 DNA reads as TGTGCCAGCAGCTTAGCGGTGGGACAGCCCCAGCATTTT. Translation: CASSLAVGQPQHF.

This rearrangement joins TRBV28 to TRBJ2-6; no clear D. The V gene lost 4 bases and the J gene lost 0 bases, with 7 bases spanning the gap. Germline values: CDR1 MDHEN, CDR2 SYDVKM. The CDR3 spans 15 residues. CDR3 nucleotide sequence: TGTGCCAGCAGTTCGTGGGACTCTGGGGCCAACGTCCTGACTTTC. This codes for CASSSWDSGANVLTF.

This clonotype was counted a few times. V usage is TRBV12-3 or TRBV12-4 and J usage is TRBJ2-5; the match to TRBD2 covers 7 bases. This CDR3 is 15 amino acids long. V trimming: 6 bases; J trimming: 5 bases; junction bases outside the gene matches: 12. In DNA, the CDR3 is TGTGCCAGCAGGATGACTTCGGGGGGAGGGGAGACCCAGTACTTC. This sequence encodes CASRMTSGGGETQYF.

The chain employs TRBV29-1 and TRBJ2-2; D remains unclear. Germline loops: CDR1 SQVTM, CDR2 ANQGSEA. This CDR3 contains 13 residues. With 4 bases removed from V and 6 bases from J, the gap between germline ends came to 12 bases. CDR3 loop: CSVVRRKAGELFF. The DNA for the CDR3 is TGCAGCGTTGTTAGGAGAAAGGCCGGGGAGCTGTTTTTT.

The chain recombines TRBV24-1 with TRBJ2-5; no definite D call. Germline V gene lookup returns CDR1 KGHDR and CDR2 SFDVKD. There are 11 residues in the CDR3. Trimming took off 8 bases at V and 4 bases at J, with 7 bases between the two ends. The CDR3: CATKKGETQYF. CDR3 DNA sequence: TGTGCCACCAAAAAGGGAGAGACCCAGTACTTC.

The rearrangement links TRBV25-1 to TRBJ2-1; TRBD1 agrees at 7 bases. The CDR3 consists of 16 residues. Germline-derived CDR1 and CDR2 are MGHDK and SYGVNS. V was pared by 6 bases and J by 6 bases, with 14 bases of the junction left unmatched. CDR3 in amino acids: CASSAPTGLRGNEQFF. CDR3 nucleotides: TGTGCCAGCAGCGCCCCGACAGGGTTGAGAGGCAATGAGCAGTTCTTC.

This clonotype was recorded many times. The chain has TRBV20-1 and TRBJ2-1; TRBD2 agrees at 8 bases. The CDR3 runs 14 residues. Germline V gene data show CDR1 as DFQATT and CDR2 as SNEGSKA (reference sequence). J gave up 7 bases and V 5 bases, and 10 bases lay outside the gene matches. The CDR3 loop is CSAPYREGLNEQFF. Here the CDR3 DNA reads TGCAGTGCTCCCTATCGGGAGGGCCTAAATGAGCAGTTCTTC.

V and J are TRBV19 and TRBJ2-7, with D tentatively TRBD2 (5 bases). The CDR3 totals 11 residues. Germline CDR1 and CDR2: LNHDA and SQIVND (reference sequence). The V gene lost 7 bases and the J gene lost 3 bases, with 7 bases spanning the gap. As DNA, the CDR3 is TGTGCCAGTAAAGGACTCTACGAGCAGTACTTC. It specifies CASKGLYEQYF.

The chain employs TRBV6-5 and TRBJ2-2; 11 nucleotides match TRBD2. Germline V gene sequence: CDR1 MNHEY, CDR2 SVGAGI. V lost 0 bases, J lost 4 bases, and 1 base stayed unmatched. The CDR3 length is 16 residues. For the CDR3, the DNA is TGTGCCAGCAGTTACTCGACTAGCGGGACCACCGGGGAGCTGTTTTTT. Translation gives CASSYSTSGTTGELFF.

This chain links TRBV27 with TRBJ2-3; TRBD1 agrees at 11 bases. The V segment lost 3 bases and the J segment 3 bases; nucleotides outside the gene matches: 2. CDR1 and CDR2 (germline): MNHEY, SMNVEV (reference sequence). The CDR3 spans 15 residues. The DNA for the CDR3 is TGTGCCAGCAGTTTTGGGGACAGGGGGACAGATACGCAGTATTTT. It codes for CASSFGDRGTDTQYF.

V gene TRBV2 combines with J gene TRBJ1-5; the D gene is possibly TRBD1 (5 bases). The V and J ends lost 8 bases and 3 bases respectively, with 20 bases between them. This CDR3 contains 16 residues. Germline V CDR1 and CDR2: SNHLY, FYNNEI. Written as DNA, the CDR3 is TGTGCCAGCCACGGGTCCAATCGGGGGAACAATCAGCCCCAGCATTTT. Translation gives CASHGSNRGNNQPQHF.

The J gene is TRBJ1-4, the V gene TRBV3-1; D call uncertain. Trimming took 5 bases from V and 8 from J, leaving 15 bases between them. This CDR3 is built from 14 residues. Germline-derived CDR1 and CDR2 are LGHDT and YNNKEL (reference sequence). The CDR3 DNA sequence: TGTGCCAGCAGCTCCCTGGGCGAAGGAGAAAAACTGTTTTTT. Encoded protein: CASSSLGEGEKLFF.

The chain is built from TRBV5-4 and TRBJ1-4, with 7 bases matching TRBD1. This CDR3 comprises 14 residues. The J segment lost 8 bases and the V segment lost 4 bases, leaving 8 bases of the junction unmatched. Germline CDR1 SGHNT, CDR2 YYREEE (reference sequence). The CDR3 reads CASSITGVEEKLFF. The CDR3 region has the DNA TGTGCCAGCAGCATTACAGGGGTTGAAGAAAAACTGTTTTTT.